The clone carrying this T cell receptor (beta chain) was seen once. A read error may produce the germline difference seen at one junction end. Co-extraction of both nucleic acids (RNA and DNA) used about 19-33 mg of unsorted bulk tissue. The authors sampled five separate regions per tumor. These data come from a study of tumor-infiltrating lymphocytes in primary liver carcinoma. The germline CDR1 and CDR2 sequences are SQVTM and ANQGSEA. There are 13 residues in the CDR3. The investigators made TCR beta cDNA from approximately 0.5 ug total RNA, using a constant-region primer. Three nested multiplex PCR rounds, a slightly modified ARM-PCR, produced the libraries for TCR beta. The first two PCR rounds, approximately 10 cycles each, used TRBV1-TRBV30 forward primers and a C-beta reverse primer. TCRdb reprocessed the multiplex PCR reads via MiXCR and lists one record per CDR3 protein. Here the sample spans about 20,000 distinct CDR3 sequences, around three quarters being singletons.

The clonotype was recovered from a woman between 25 and 40 years old with primary liver carcinoma and hepatitis B virus infection. What was sequenced was liver tumor tissue from sampling region 4. Regarding subset: tumor region T4, right-lateral pole. The rearrangement uses TRBV29-1 and TRBJ2-7; D call uncertain. CDR3 DNA: TGCAGCGCTGAAGGCGGTAGCTCCTACGGGCAGTACTTC. It encodes CSAEGGSSYGQYF.